These 17 T cell receptor beta chains originate from one sample sequenced in a study of shared clonotypes between healthy human individuals. This table comes from immunoSEQ multiplex PCR, and its TCRdb copy is limited to in-frame clones, with some not included. The data hold 330,000 or so clones, with around four fifths observed a single time. What was sequenced was memory CD4+ T cells sorted from blood. Subset denoted: CD45RA-negative fraction. These receptors came from a man aged 25-45 years in good health.

A note on this clone: In the same sample, other DNA sequences code for this CDR3. The V call is TRBV6-6, the J call TRBJ2-6, with D hard to call. CDR1 and CDR2 (germline): MNHNY, SVGAGI (reference sequence). V lost 5 bases to trimming and J lost 4 bases, with 3 bases between them. CDR3 length: 12 amino acids. For the CDR3, the DNA is TGTGCCAGCAGTCCCGGGGCCAACGTCCTGACTTTC. This codes for CASSPGANVLTF.

On this clone itself: Other DNA variants within this sample encode the same CDR3. The V and J genes are TRBV28 and TRBJ1-2; D call uncertain. The CDR3 extends over 12 amino acids. CDR1 and CDR2 (germline): MDHEN, SYDVKM. Trimming cost V 5 bases and J 2 bases, with 6 bases left between them. Here the CDR3 reads CASSLKNYGYTF. The CDR3 nucleotides read TGTGCCAGCAGTCTCAAGAACTATGGCTACACCTTC.

The gene calls are TRBV5-1 and TRBJ2-7; D is tentatively TRBD1 or TRBD2 (5 bases each). The CDR3 runs 14 residues. The germline V and J ends were trimmed by 0 bases and 2 bases, with 9 bases remaining between them. Germline CDR1 reads SGHRS; CDR2 reads YFSETQ. The CDR3 here is CASSLDRGAYEQYF. DNA of the CDR3: TGCGCCAGCAGCTTGGATAGGGGAGCCTACGAGCAGTACTTC.

This chain uses TRBV28 with TRBJ1-2, with 7 bases aligning to TRBD1. The V gene end was trimmed by 6 bases and the J gene end by 4 bases; junction bases not matched to a gene: 5. This CDR3 comprises 13 residues. Germline V gene data show CDR1 as MDHEN and CDR2 as SYDVKM. The CDR3 spells CASRADRVYGYTF. Written as DNA, the CDR3 is TGTGCCAGCAGGGCCGACAGGGTCTATGGCTACACCTTC.

The gene calls are TRBV15 and TRBJ2-7; D is undetermined. Per germline, CDR1 LNHNV and CDR2 YYDKDF (reference sequence). This CDR3 contains 14 residues. V was trimmed by 0 bases and J by 2 bases, leaving 8 bases between them. This CDR3 is CATSRDLGTYEQYF. CDR3 DNA: TGTGCCACCAGCAGAGATTTAGGGACCTACGAGCAGTACTTC.

CDR3 protein: CASSHGDRKLFF. The CDR3 nucleotides are TGTGCCAGCAGTCACGGAGACAGAAAACTGTTTTTT. This sequence joins TRBV28 and TRBJ1-4; a weak D match, TRBD1 (5 bases). CDR3 length equals 12 residues. Germline lookup yields CDR1 MDHEN and CDR2 SYDVKM. V shed 5 bases and J shed 10 bases, with 11 bases lying between them.

This clone was picked up a small number of times. The chain recombines TRBV7-2 with TRBJ2-3, with 9 bases lining up with TRBD2. Germline V gene data show CDR1 as SGHTA and CDR2 as FQGNSA. J was trimmed by 1 base and V by 2 bases; bases with no gene match: 1. CDR3 length: 15 amino acids. CDR3 sequence: CASSLTSGRTDTQYF. The CDR3 bases are TGTGCCAGCAGCTTAACTAGCGGGCGCACAGATACGCAGTATTTT.

This clone was observed many times. The V and J genes are TRBV27 and TRBJ1-2; TRBD1 might be the D (5 bases). CDR3 length equals 14 residues. From germline, CDR1 is MNHEY and CDR2 SMNVEV (reference sequence). With 0 bases removed from V and 8 bases from J, the gap between germline ends came to 13 bases. CDR3 sequence (DNA): TGTGCCAGCAGTTTATCGAGGGGCGCGGGCGGCTACACCTTC. It encodes CASSLSRGAGGYTF.

V usage is TRBV27 and J usage is TRBJ1-3, with D perhaps TRBD1 (6 bases). Germline CDR1 and CDR2: MNHEY and SMNVEV (reference sequence). The CDR3 consists of 13 residues. V lost 6 bases and J lost 4, with 10 bases in between. The CDR3 region is CASRQQGGNTIYF. The CDR3 DNA reads TGTGCCAGCAGGCAACAGGGAGGAAACACCATATATTTT.

V usage is TRBV5-5 and J usage is TRBJ2-7; the D gene is possibly TRBD2 (6 bases). CDR1 and CDR2 from the germline V gene are SGHKS and YYEKEE (reference sequence). V was cut by 1 base and J by 2 bases, with 10 bases left in between. The length of the CDR3 is 14 residues. The DNA for the CDR3 is TGTGCCAGCAGCTTGAGTACGGGAGCCTACGAGCAGTACTTC. Translated, it gives CASSLSTGAYEQYF. The variable domain in full, with the rest retrieved from reference TRBV5-5 and TRBJ2-7, is DAGVTQSPTHLIKTRGQQVTLRCSPISGHKSVSWYQQVLGQGPQFIFQYYEKEERGRGNFPDRFSARQFPNYSSELNVNALLLGDSALYLCASSLSTGAYEQYFGPGTRLTVT.

The V and J genes are TRBV11-3 and TRBJ2-2; D perhaps matches TRBD2 (6 bases). The V end was cut by 3 bases, the J end by 7 bases, with 12 bases between. The CDR3 is 14 residues long. The germline CDR1 and CDR2 sequences are SGHNT and YENEEA. The CDR3 region has the DNA TGTGCCAGCAGCTTGGAGGGAGAGGGCGGGGAGCTGTTTTTT. Protein product: CASSLEGEGGELFF.

V is TRBV10-1 and J is TRBJ1-5, with D uncertain. Germline V gives CDR1 WNHNN, CDR2 SYGVQD (reference sequence). This CDR3 is built from 12 residues. Trimming took 4 bases from V and 0 from J, leaving 1 base between them. The CDR3 bases are TGCGCCAGCAGTGTTAGCAATCAGCCCCAGCATTTT. It translates to CASSVSNQPQHF.

The J gene is TRBJ2-1, the V gene TRBV29-1, with 10 nucleotides matching TRBD2. CDR1 SQVTM and CDR2 ANQGSEA come from the germline V gene. The CDR3 covers 15 residues. The J segment lost 5 bases and the V segment lost 7 bases, leaving 11 bases of the junction unmatched. The CDR3, as DNA: TGCAGCGCTATCAGAGCGGGAGGGGATCACAATGAGCAGTTCTTC. This translates into CSAIRAGGDHNEQFF.

This rearrangement joins TRBV7-9 to TRBJ2-4, with 8 bases lining up with TRBD1. The germline gives CDR1 SEHNR, CDR2 FQNEAQ (reference sequence). The length of the CDR3 is 17 residues. The J segment lost 7 bases and the V segment lost 4 bases, leaving 15 bases of the junction unmatched. The CDR3 sequence is CASSSYRSGTGDNIQYF. The CDR3 DNA reads as TGTGCCAGCAGCTCATATCGATCCGGGACAGGCGATAACATTCAGTACTTC.

Here the CDR3 reads CASRDTSKPPTQETQYF. The CDR3 DNA is TGTGCCAGTCGGGACACCTCAAAACCCCCCACCCAAGAGACCCAGTACTTC. The chain uses TRBV5-5 and TRBJ2-5; D is perhaps TRBD1 (6 bases). Trimming cost V 8 bases and J 1 base, with 24 bases left between them. The CDR3 totals 17 residues. Per the germline V gene, CDR1 is SGHKS and CDR2 is YYEKEE (reference sequence).

Concerning this clone itself: The sample holds other DNA sequences that translate to the same CDR3. This sequence joins TRBV5-1 and TRBJ2-7; D unclear. Trimming stripped 0 bases from V and 3 bases from J, with 7 bases between. Germline V gene lookup returns CDR1 SGHRS and CDR2 YFSETQ. The CDR3 runs 13 residues. DNA of the CDR3: TGCGCCAGCAGCTTGGCCCGCAGCTACGAGCAGTACTTC. It yields the protein CASSLARSYEQYF.

V is TRBV7-9 and J is TRBJ2-7; TRBD1 matches 8 bases. CDR1 and CDR2 (germline): SEHNR, FQNEAQ (reference sequence). This CDR3 is built from 16 residues. V was clipped by 1 base and J by 2 bases; unmatched bases: 7. CDR3 DNA: TGTGCCAGCAGCTTAGACGCCGGGACAGGTACCTACGAGCAGTACTTC. Amino acids: CASSLDAGTGTYEQYF.